This TCR beta chain is drawn from a study of blood T cell repertoires in COVID-19. On the study more broadly: There were acute and convalescent COVID-19 samples, and they came from the United States, Italy and Spain. T cells, B-cell-depleted T cells, or PBMCs provided the cDNA or gDNA that served as material.

Recruited during active infection, patients (from Seattle) were subsequently followed longitudinally. V lost 5 bases, J lost 1 base, and 6 bases stayed unmatched. This CDR3 comprises 15 residues. CDR1 is LNHDA and CDR2 is SQIVND in the germline V gene (reference sequence). The table came from immunoSEQ multiplex PCR; TCRdb's copy has only in-frame clones and leaves some out. The sample holds some 130,000 clones, around 88% seen once. The origin of this receptor is a man in his 60s with COVID-19, enrolled during active disease. The chain joins TRBV19 to TRBJ1-1; 8 positions match TRBD1. Material for sequencing was peripheral blood. The CDR3 here is CASSARQGWNTEAFF. In nucleotides, the CDR3 is TGTGCCAGTAGTGCTAGACAGGGGTGGAACACTGAAGCTTTCTTT.